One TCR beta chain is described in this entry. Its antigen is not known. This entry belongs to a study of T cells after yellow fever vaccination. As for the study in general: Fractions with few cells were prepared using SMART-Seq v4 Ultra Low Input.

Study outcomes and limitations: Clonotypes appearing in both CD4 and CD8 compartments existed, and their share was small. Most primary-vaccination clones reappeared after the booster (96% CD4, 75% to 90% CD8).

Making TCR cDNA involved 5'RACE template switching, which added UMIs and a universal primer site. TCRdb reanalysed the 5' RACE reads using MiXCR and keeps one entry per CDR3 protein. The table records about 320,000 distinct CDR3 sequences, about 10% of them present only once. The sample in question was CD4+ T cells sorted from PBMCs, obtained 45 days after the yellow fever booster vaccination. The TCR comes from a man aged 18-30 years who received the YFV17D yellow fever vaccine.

The CDR3 nucleotides read TGTGCCAGCAGCGTCTTGGAGGGGCGCTTCGGTCCGGGTACGCAGTATTTT. Protein product: CASSVLEGRFGPGTQYF. The chain employs TRBV6-1 and TRBJ2-3, with a tentative D call TRBD2 (6 bases). Germline loops: CDR1 MNHNS, CDR2 SASEGT. Deletions cut 6 bases from V and 8 bases from J, with 27 bases between. The CDR3 covers 17 residues.